Detailed here is one TCR beta chain. Its antigen is as yet unknown. The data are from a study of radiotherapy plus CTLA-4 blockade in lung cancer. For the study at large: Across the patients, objective responses occurred in under 20%, and disease control in roughly 31%. Findings and limits, study-wide: Peripheral blood showed expansion of tumor-derived TCR clones after radiotherapy and ipilimumab. The authors reported that early blood T cell clone dynamics, with interferon-beta, best predicted response.

Here immunoSEQ multiplex PCR was the method, and the copy in TCRdb shows in-frame clones only, minus some. Of over 85,000 clones listed, approximately 72% were seen once; the top ten hold around 2.7%. In chemo-refractory metastatic non-small-cell lung cancer, patients got ipilimumab CTLA-4 blockade together with focal radiation. V was clipped by 8 bases and J by 5 bases; unmatched bases: 5. This CDR3 spans 12 amino acids. Germline values: CDR1 MNHEY, CDR2 SVGAGI. The chain carries TRBV6-5 and TRBJ1-2, with 7 bases matching TRBD1. The sequence came from a human donor with non-small cell lung cancer who had a partial response to radiotherapy plus ipilimumab. Some clones in this sample may be carry-over from other donors' samples. The sequencing used peripheral blood, collected from a patient treated with radiotherapy plus ipilimumab. The CDR3: CASRDSLYGYTF. In DNA, the CDR3 is TGTGCCAGCCGGGACAGTCTTTATGGCTACACCTTC.